Given below is one TCR beta chain in context. The entry originates in a study of blood T cell repertoires in COVID-19. Looking at the study overall: Samples came from the United States, Italy and Spain, spanning acute and convalescent COVID-19. T cells, B-cell-depleted T cells, or PBMCs supplied cDNA or gDNA.

V gave up 4 bases and J gave up 3 bases, with 11 bases separating them. The CDR3 runs to 14 residues. Germline V lookup: CDR1 SNHLY, CDR2 FYNNEI. Assay used: immunoSEQ multiplex PCR; TCRdb lists only in-frame clones, some missing. The sample holds approximately 99,000 clones, over 75% seen once. The rearrangement links TRBV2 to TRBJ2-3; maybe TRBD1 (7 bases). Sequencing was performed on peripheral blood. This TCR came from a human donor in a cohort sampled during active COVID-19. The CDR3 spells CASSVEGATDTQYF. DNA of the CDR3: TGTGCCAGCAGTGTGGAGGGGGCGACAGATACGCAGTATTTT.